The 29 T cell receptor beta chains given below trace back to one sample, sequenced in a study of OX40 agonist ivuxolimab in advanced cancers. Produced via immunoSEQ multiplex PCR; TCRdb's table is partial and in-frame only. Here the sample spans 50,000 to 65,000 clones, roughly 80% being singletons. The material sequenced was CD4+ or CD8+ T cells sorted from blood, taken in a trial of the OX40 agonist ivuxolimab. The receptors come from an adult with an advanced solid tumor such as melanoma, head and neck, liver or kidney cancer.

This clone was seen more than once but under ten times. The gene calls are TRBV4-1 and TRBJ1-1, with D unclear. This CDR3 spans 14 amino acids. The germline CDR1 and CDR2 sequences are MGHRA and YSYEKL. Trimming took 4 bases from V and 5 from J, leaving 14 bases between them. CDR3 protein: CASSPTLGYTEAFF. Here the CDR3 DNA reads TGCGCCAGCAGCCCGACTCTGGGGTATACTGAAGCTTTCTTT.

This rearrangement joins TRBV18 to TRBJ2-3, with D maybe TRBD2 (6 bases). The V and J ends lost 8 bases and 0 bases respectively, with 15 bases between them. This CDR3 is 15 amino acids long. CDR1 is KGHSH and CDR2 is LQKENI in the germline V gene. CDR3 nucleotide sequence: TGTGCCAGCGCCCGGACTACATCTAGCACAGATACGCAGTATTTT. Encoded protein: CASARTTSSTDTQYF. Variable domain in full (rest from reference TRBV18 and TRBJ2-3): NAGVMQNPRHLVRRRGQEARLRCSPMKGHSHVYWYRQLPEEGLKFMVYLQKENIIDESGMPKERFSAEFPKEGPSILRIQQVVRGDSAAYFCASARTTSSTDTQYFGPGTRLTVL.

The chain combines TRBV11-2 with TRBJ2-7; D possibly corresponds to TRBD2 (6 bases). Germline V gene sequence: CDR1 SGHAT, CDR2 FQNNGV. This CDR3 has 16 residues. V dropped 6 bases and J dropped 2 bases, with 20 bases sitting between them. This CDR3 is CASRNIAPWGAYEQYF. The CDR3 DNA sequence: TGTGCCAGCAGGAATATTGCACCTTGGGGGGCCTACGAGCAGTACTTC.

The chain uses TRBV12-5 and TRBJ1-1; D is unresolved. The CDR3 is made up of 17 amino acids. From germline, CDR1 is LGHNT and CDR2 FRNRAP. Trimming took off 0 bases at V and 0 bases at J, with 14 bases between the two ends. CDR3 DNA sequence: TGTGCTAGTGGTTTGGTAGTAGTCCCGCCTATGAACACTGAAGCTTTCTTT. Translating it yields CASGLVVVPPMNTEAFF.

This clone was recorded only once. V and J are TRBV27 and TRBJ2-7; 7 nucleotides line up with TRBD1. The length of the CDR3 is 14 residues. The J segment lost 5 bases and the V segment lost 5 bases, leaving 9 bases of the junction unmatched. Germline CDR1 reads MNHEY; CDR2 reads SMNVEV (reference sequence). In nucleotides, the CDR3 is TGTGCCAGCAGTCCTCGACAGGGTAGTCACGAGCAGTACTTC. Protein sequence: CASSPRQGSHEQYF.

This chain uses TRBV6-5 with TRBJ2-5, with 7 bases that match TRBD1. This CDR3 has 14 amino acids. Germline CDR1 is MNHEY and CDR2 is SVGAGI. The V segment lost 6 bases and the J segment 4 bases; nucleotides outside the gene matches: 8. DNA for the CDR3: TGTGCCAGCAGATCGGGACAGCTGGGAGAGACCCAGTACTTC. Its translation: CASRSGQLGETQYF.

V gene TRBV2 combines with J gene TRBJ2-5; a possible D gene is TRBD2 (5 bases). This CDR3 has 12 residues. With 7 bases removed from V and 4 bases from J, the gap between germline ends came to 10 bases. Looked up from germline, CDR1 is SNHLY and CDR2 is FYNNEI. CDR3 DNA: TGTGCCAGCACGGAGGTCGGAGAGACCCAGTACTTC. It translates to CASTEVGETQYF.

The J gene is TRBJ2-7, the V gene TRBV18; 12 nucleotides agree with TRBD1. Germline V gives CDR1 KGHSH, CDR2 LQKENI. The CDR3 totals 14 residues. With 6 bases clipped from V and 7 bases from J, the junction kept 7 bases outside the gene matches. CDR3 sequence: CASSSGTGGLEQYF. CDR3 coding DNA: TGTGCCAGCTCGTCCGGGACAGGGGGCCTTGAGCAGTACTTC.

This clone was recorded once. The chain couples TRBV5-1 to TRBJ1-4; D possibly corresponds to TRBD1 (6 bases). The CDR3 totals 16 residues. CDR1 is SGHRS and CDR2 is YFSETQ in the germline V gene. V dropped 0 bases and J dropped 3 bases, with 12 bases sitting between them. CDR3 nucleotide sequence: TGCGCCAGCAGCTTGGCGACGGGGGGCCCTAATGAAAAACTGTTTTTT. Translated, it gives CASSLATGGPNEKLFF.

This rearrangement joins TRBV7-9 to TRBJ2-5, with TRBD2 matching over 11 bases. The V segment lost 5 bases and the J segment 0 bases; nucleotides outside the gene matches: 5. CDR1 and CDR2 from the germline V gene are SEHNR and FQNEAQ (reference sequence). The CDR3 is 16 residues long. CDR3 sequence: CASSIGLAGHQETQYF. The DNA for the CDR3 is TGTGCCAGCAGCATTGGACTAGCGGGTCACCAAGAGACCCAGTACTTC.

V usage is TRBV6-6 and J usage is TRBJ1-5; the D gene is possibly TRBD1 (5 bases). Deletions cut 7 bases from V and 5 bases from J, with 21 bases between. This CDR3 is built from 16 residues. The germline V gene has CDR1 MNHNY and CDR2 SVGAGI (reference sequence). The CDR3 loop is CASTNKVGGWDQPQHF. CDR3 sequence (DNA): TGTGCCAGCACCAACAAGGTGGGGGGATGGGATCAGCCCCAGCATTTT.

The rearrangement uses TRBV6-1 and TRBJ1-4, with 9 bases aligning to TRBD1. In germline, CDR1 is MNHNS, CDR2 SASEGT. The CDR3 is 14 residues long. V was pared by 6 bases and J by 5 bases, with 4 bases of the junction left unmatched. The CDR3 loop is CASRMGQGNEKLFF. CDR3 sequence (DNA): TGTGCCAGCAGGATGGGACAGGGAAATGAAAAACTGTTTTTT.

The CDR3 is CASSLAAGGDEQFF. The CDR3 bases are TGCGCCAGCAGCTTGGCGGCGGGGGGTGATGAGCAGTTCTTC. The genes are TRBV5-1 and TRBJ2-1, with 8 bases that match TRBD2. Trimming cost V 0 bases and J 8 bases; bases outside gene matches: 4. The CDR3 is 14 amino acids. CDR1 and CDR2 (germline): SGHRS, YFSETQ.

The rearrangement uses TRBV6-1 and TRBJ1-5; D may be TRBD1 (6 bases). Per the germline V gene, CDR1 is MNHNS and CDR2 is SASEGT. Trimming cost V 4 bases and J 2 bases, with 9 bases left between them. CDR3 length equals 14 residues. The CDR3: CASSAGVGNQPQHF. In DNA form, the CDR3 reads TGTGCCAGCAGTGCAGGGGTCGGCAATCAGCCCCAGCATTTT.

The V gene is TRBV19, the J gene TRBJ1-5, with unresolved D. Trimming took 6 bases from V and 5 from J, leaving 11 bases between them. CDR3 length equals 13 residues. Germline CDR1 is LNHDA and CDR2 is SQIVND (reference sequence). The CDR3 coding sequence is TGTGCCAGTAGATTAGTAATCGATCAGCCCCAGCATTTT. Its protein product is CASRLVIDQPQHF.

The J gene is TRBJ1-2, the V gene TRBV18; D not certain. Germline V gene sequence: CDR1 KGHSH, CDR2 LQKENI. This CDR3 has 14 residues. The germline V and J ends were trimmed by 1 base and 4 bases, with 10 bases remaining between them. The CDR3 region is CASSPQGGSYGYTF. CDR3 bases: TGTGCCAGCTCACCACAGGGTGGTAGCTATGGCTACACCTTC.

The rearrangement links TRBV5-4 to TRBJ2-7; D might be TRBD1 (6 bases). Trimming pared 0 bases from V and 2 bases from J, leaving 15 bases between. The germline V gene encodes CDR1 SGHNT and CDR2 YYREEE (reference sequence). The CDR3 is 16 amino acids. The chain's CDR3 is CASSLGSGALAYEQYF. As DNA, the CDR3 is TGTGCCAGCAGCTTGGGGTCAGGGGCGCTGGCCTACGAGCAGTACTTC.

CDR3 residues: CASTMARGGEKLFF. The CDR3 DNA reads TGTGCCAGTACCATGGCTCGGGGTGGAGAAAAACTGTTTTTT. This rearrangement joins TRBV19 to TRBJ1-4; D gene unclear. V gave up 7 bases and J gave up 8 bases, with 17 bases separating them. Germline V lookup: CDR1 LNHDA, CDR2 SQIVND (reference sequence). The CDR3 has 14 amino acids. The full variable domain, completed using reference TRBV19 and TRBJ1-4, is DGGITQSPKYLFRKEGQNVTLSCEQNLNHDAMYWYRQDPGQGLRLIYYSQIVNDFQKGDIAEGYSVSREKKESFPLTVTSAQKNPTAFYLCASTMARGGEKLFFGSGTQLSVL.

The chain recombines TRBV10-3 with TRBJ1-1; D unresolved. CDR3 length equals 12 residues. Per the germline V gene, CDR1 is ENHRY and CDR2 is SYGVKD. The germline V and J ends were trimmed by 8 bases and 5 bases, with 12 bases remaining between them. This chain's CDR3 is CAISSWETEAFF. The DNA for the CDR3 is TGTGCCATCTCTAGCTGGGAGACTGAAGCTTTCTTT.

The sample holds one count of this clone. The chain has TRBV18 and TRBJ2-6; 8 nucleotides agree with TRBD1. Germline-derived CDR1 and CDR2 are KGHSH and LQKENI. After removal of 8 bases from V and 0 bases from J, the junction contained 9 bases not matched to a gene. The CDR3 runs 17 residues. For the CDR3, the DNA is TGTGCCAGCACCCCGAGGACAGGGAGCTCTGGGGCCAACGTCCTGACTTTC. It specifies CASTPRTGSSGANVLTF.

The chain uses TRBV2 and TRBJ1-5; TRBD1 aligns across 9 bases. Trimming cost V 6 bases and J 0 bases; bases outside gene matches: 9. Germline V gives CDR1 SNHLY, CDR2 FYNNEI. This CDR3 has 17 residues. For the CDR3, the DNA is TGTGCCAGCAGCCCTGGACAGGGGATCAGTAGCAATCAGCCCCAGCATTTT. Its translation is CASSPGQGISSNQPQHF.

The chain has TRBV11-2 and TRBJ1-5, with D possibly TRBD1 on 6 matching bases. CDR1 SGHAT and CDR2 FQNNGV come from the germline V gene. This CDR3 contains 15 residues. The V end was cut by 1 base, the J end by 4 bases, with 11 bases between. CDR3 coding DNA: TGTGCCAGCAGCTTAGCGGACAGAGTTAATCAGCCCCAGCATTTT. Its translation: CASSLADRVNQPQHF.

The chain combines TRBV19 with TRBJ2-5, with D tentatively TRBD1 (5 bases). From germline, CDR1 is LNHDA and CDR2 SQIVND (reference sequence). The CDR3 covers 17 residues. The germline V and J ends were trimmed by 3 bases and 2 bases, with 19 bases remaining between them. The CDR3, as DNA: TGTGCCAGTAGTATTATCTGGGGCAGGTCGGAACAAGAGACCCAGTACTTC. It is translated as CASSIIWGRSEQETQYF.

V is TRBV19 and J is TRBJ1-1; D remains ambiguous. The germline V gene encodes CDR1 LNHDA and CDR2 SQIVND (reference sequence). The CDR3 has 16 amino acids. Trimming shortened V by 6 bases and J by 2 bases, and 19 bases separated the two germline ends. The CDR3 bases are TGTGCCAGTAGCAGGATGTCGGCCGGGATTAACACTGAAGCTTTCTTT. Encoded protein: CASSRMSAGINTEAFF.

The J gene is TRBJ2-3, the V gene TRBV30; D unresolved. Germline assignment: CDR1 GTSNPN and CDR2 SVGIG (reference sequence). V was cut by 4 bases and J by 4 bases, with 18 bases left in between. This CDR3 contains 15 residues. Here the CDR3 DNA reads TGTGCCTGGACCAGTCTGGTGGCAGGTTCAGATACGCAGTATTTT. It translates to CAWTSLVAGSDTQYF.

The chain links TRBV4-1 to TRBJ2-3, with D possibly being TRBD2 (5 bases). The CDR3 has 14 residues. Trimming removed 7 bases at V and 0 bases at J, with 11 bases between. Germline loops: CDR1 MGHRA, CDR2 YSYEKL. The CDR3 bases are TGCGCCAGCAATAGCCGGGGTAGCACAGATACGCAGTATTTT. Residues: CASNSRGSTDTQYF.

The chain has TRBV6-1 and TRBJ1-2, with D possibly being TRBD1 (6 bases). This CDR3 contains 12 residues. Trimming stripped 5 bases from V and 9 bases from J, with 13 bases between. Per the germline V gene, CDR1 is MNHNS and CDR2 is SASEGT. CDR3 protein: CASSSQGRSYTF. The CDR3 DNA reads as TGTGCCAGCAGTTCGCAGGGGAGGAGCTACACCTTC.

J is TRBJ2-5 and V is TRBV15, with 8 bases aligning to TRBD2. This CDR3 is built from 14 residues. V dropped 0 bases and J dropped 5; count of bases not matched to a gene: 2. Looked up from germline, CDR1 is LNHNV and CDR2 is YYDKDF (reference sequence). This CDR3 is CATSRDPGGETQYF. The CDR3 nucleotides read TGTGCCACCAGCAGAGATCCGGGGGGGGAGACCCAGTACTTC.

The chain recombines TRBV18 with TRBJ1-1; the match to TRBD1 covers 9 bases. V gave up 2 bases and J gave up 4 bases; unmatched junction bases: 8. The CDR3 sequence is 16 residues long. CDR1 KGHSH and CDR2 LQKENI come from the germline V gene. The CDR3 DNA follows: TGTGCCAGCTCACCAGATTACAGGGGGCGCGGCACTGAAGCTTTCTTT. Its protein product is CASSPDYRGRGTEAFF.